This entry is about one T cell receptor beta chain. Its matching antigen is unknown. This record belongs to a study of long-term antiretroviral therapy in people with HIV. Sequencing relied on immunoSEQ assay v3.0, run at survey level. Method: immunoSEQ multiplex PCR; TCRdb's copy keeps in-frame clones and lacks some. This sample carries tens of thousands of clones, 70% to 85% of them seen once, and the ten largest clones take 19%. Regarding the study as a whole: Drawn between about 2004 and 2017, the blood was possibly obtained under older ART regimens. CDR3 length ranges were narrower in HIV repertoires than in controls.

Only United States sites treated participants with HIV. The receptor was derived from a young man with HIV. Source: unsorted PBMCs, taken 0.1 years before starting antiretroviral therapy.

CDR3 loop: CASSKRRDSTGPIGEQFF. The CDR3 DNA sequence: TGTGCCAGCAGCAAACGGCGGGATTCCACGGGCCCCATTGGTGAGCAGTTCTTC. The gene calls are TRBV21-1 and TRBJ2-1; the table assigns TRBD2, which was not confirmed against the DNA. TRBV21-1 is assigned pseudogene status. The CDR3 contains 18 residues.